This T cell receptor (beta chain) was sequenced in a study of T cells in Graves' hyperthyroidism and ophthalmopathy. Findings and limits, study-wide: Model predictions of ophthalmopathy came a median approximately 6.8 months before onset.

CDR1 and CDR2 (germline): MNHNS, SASEGT. The CDR3 loop spans 16 amino acids. Trimming took 4 bases from V and 7 from J; bases not matched to a gene: 11. Amplification yielded TCR beta CDR3 regions, with RNA transcripts as the source. TCR CDR3 regions were first amplified by RT-PCR with HTBI primers. From the multiplex PCR reads, TCRdb called clonotypes with MiXCR, one entry per CDR3 protein. The table has approximately 350,000 distinct CDR3 sequences, nearly 15% seen once. Reasons for excluding patients were uncontrolled infection, other autoimmune disease, pregnancy or lactation. Clinical symptoms, serum thyroxine and TRAb, thyroid ultrasound and orbital computed tomography were used for the diagnoses. This clonotype was detected many times. Its matching antigen is unknown.

What was sequenced was blood. The clonotype comes from a woman aged 55-75 years with Graves' ophthalmopathy. This chain uses TRBV6-1 with TRBJ1-5; 9 positions agree with TRBD1. CDR3 region: CASSAGVGQGYQPQHF. CDR3 nucleotides: TGTGCCAGCAGTGCGGGAGTGGGACAGGGTTACCAGCCCCAGCATTTT.